This T cell receptor (beta chain) was sequenced for a study of blood T cell repertoires in COVID-19. In the study overall: Samples came from the United States, Italy and Spain, spanning acute and convalescent COVID-19. PBMCs, B-cell-depleted T cells, or T cells were the source of the cDNA or gDNA that made up the material.

Germline V gene data show CDR1 as MNHEY and CDR2 as SMNVEV (reference sequence). Trimming shortened V by 8 bases and J by 0 bases, and 11 bases separated the two germline ends. This CDR3 comprises 13 residues. Study processing details: The authors estimated nucleated cell counts from reference gene primer amplification. Assay: immunoSEQ multiplex PCR; the TCRdb copy retains only in-frame clones and omits some. D and trimming were read from the DNA, whereas the V and J calls and clone size are those reported in that table. The sample shows about 320,000 clones, 75% to 85% of them seen only once. The chain has TRBV27 and TRBJ2-7, with D possibly being TRBD1 (6 bases). The sequenced material came from peripheral blood. This sequence originates from a human donor in a cohort sampled during active COVID-19. In nucleotides, the CDR3 is TGTGCCAGCGGCGGACAGAGCTCCTACGAGCAGTACTTC. Residues: CASGGQSSYEQYF.